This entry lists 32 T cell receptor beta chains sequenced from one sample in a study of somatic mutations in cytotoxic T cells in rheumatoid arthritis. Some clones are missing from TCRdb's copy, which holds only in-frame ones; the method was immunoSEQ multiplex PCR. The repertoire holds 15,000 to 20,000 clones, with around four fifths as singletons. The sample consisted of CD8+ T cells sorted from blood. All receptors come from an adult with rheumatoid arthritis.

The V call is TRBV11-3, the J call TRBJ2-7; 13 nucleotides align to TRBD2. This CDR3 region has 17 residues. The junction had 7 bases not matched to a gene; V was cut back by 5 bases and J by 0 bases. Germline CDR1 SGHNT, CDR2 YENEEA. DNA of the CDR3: TGTGCCAGCAGCCCCTGGACTAGCGGGAGCTTCTCCTACGAGCAGTACTTC. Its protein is CASSPWTSGSFSYEQYF.

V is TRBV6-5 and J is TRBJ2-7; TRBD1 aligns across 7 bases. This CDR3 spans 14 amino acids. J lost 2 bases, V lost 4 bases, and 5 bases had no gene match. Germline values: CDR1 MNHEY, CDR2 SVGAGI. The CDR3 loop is CASSSDRAAYEQYF. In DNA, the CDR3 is TGTGCCAGCAGTTCCGACAGGGCCGCCTACGAGCAGTACTTC.

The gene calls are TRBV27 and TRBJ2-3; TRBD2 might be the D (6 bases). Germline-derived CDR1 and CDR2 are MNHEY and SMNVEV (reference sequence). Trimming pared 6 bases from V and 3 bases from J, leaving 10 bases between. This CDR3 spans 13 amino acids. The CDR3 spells CASRSGVTDTQYF. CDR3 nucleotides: TGTGCCAGCAGGTCGGGGGTAACAGATACGCAGTATTTT.

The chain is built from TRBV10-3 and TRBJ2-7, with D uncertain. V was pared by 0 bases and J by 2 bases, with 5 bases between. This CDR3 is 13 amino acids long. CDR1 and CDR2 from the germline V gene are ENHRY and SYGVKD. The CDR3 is CAISESVAYEQYF. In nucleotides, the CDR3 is TGTGCCATCAGTGAGTCTGTAGCCTACGAGCAGTACTTC.

The CDR3 here is CASSIRSGYNEQFF. CDR3 nucleotide sequence: TGTGCCAGTAGTATAAGGTCGGGTTACAATGAGCAGTTCTTC. This rearrangement joins TRBV19 to TRBJ2-1; D gene uncertain. The length of the CDR3 is 14 residues. V was trimmed by 2 bases and J by 4 bases, leaving 9 bases between them. Germline assignment: CDR1 LNHDA and CDR2 SQIVND (reference sequence).

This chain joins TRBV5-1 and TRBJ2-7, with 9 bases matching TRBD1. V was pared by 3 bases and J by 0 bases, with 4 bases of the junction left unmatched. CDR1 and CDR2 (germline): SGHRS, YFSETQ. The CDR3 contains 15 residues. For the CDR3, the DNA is TGCGCCAGCAGCTGGGCGGGACAGGGCTCCTACGAGCAGTACTTC. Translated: CASSWAGQGSYEQYF.

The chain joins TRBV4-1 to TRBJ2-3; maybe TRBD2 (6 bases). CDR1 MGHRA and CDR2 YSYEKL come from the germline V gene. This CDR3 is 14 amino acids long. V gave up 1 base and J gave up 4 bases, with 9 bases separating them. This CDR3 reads CASSQVGSADTQYF. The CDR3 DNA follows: TGCGCCAGCAGCCAAGTCGGGAGCGCAGATACGCAGTATTTT.

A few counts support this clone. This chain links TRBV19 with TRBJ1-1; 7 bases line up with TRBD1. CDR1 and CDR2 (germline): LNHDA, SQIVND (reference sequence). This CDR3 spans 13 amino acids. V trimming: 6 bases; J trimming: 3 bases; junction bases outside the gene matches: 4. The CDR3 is CASRWGQYTEAFF. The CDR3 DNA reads TGTGCCAGTAGGTGGGGACAGTACACTGAAGCTTTCTTT.

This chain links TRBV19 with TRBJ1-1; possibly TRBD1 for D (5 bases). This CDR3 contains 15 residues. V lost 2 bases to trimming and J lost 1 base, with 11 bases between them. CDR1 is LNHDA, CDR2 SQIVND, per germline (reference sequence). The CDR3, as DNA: TGTGCCAGTAGTATATGGGGGGTTAAGAACACTGAAGCTTTCTTT. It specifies CASSIWGVKNTEAFF. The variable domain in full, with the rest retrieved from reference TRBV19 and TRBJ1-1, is DGGITQSPKYLFRKEGQNVTLSCEQNLNHDAMYWYRQDPGQGLRLIYYSQIVNDFQKGDIAEGYSVSREKKESFPLTVTSAQKNPTAFYLCASSIWGVKNTEAFFGQGTRLTVV.

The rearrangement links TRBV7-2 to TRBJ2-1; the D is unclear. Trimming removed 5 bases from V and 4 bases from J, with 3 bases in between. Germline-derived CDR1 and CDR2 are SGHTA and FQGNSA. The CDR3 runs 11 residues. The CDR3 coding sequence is TGTGCCAGCAGCGAGTACAATGAGCAGTTCTTC. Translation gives CASSEYNEQFF.

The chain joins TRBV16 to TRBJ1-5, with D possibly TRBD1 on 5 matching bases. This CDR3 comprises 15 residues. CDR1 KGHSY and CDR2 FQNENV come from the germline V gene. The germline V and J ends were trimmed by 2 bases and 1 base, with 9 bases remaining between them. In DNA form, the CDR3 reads TGTGCCAGCAGCCAAGAATGGGGGAGCAATCAGCCCCAGCATTTT. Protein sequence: CASSQEWGSNQPQHF.

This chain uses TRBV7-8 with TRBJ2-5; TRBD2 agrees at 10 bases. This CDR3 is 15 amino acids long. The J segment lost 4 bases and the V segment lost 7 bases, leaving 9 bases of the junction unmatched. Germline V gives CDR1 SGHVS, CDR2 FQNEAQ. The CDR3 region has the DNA TGTGCCAGCACCCCTAGCGGGAGAGAAAGAGAGACCCAGTACTTC. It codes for CASTPSGRERETQYF.

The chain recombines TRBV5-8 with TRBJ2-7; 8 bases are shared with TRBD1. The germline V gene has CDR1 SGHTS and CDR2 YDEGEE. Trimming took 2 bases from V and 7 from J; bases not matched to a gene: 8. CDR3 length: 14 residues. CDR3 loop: CASSLRTGRREQYF. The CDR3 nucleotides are TGTGCCAGCAGCTTACGGACAGGGCGAAGGGAGCAGTACTTC.

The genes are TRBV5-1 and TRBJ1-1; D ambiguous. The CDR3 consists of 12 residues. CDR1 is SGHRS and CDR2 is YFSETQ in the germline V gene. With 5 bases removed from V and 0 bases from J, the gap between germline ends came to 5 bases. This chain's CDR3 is CASSYMNTEAFF. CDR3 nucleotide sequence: TGCGCCAGCAGTTATATGAACACTGAAGCTTTCTTT.

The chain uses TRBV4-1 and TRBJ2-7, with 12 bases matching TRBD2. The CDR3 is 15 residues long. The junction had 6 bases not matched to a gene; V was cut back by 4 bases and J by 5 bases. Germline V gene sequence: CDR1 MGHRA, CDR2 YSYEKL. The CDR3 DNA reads TGCGCCAGCAGCCCTAGCGGGAGGGCCGGGAACGAGCAGTACTTC. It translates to CASSPSGRAGNEQYF.

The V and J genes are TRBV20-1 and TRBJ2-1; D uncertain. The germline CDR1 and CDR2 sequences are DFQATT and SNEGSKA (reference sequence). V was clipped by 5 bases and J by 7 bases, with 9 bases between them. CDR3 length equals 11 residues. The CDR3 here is CSAFWVNEQFF. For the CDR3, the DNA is TGCAGTGCTTTCTGGGTAAATGAGCAGTTCTTC.

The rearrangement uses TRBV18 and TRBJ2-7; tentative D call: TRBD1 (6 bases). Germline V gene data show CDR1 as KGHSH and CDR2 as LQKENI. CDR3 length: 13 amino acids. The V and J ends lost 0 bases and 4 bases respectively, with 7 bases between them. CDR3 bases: TGTGCCAGCTCACCACCGAGGGGGTACGAGCAGTACTTC. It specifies CASSPPRGYEQYF.

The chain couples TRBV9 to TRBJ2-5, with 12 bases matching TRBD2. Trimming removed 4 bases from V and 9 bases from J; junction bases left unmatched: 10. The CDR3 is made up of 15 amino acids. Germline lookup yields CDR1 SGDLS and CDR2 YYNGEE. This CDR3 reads CASSPPRTSGAPQYF. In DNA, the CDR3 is TGTGCCAGCAGCCCCCCCCGGACTAGCGGGGCTCCCCAGTACTTC.

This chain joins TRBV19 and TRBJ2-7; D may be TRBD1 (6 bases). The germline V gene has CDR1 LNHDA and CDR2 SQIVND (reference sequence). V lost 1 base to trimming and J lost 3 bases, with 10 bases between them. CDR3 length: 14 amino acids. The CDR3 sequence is CASSIAGADYEQYF. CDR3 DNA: TGTGCCAGTAGTATAGCAGGGGCGGACTACGAGCAGTACTTC.

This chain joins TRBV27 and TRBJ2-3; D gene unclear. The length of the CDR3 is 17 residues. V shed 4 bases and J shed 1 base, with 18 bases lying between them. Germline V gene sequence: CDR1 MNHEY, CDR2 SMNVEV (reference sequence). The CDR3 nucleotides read TGTGCCAGCAGTTCATTATTATTGGCAGAAGGCACAGATACGCAGTATTTT. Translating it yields CASSSLLLAEGTDTQYF.

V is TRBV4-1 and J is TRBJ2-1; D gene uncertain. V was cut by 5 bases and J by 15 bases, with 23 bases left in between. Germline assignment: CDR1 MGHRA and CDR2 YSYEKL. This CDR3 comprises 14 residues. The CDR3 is CASSYNQRNLYAFF. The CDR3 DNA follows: TGCGCCAGCAGCTACAACCAAAGGAACTTGTATGCGTTCTTC.

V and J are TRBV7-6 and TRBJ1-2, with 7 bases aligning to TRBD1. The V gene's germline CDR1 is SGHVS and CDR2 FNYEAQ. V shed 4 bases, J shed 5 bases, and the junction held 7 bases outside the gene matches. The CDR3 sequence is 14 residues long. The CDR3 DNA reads TGTGCCAGCAGCTCCGGGGAGGGGGCGTATGGCTACACCTTC. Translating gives CASSSGEGAYGYTF.

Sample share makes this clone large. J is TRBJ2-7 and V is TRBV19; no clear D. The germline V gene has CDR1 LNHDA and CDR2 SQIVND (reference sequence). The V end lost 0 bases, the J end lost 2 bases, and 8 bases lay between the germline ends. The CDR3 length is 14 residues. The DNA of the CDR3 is TGTGCCAGTAGTATAGATCCACAGACCTACGAGCAGTACTTC. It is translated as CASSIDPQTYEQYF.

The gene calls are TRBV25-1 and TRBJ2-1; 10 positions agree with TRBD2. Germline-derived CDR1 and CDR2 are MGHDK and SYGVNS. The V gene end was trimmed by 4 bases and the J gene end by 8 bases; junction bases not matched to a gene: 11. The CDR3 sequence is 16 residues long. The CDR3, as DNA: TGTGCCAGCAGTGGTAAGAGCGGGGGGGCCCATGATGAGCAGTTCTTC. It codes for CASSGKSGGAHDEQFF. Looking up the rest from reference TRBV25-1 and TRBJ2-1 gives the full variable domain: EADIYQTPRYLVIGTGKKITLECSQTMGHDKMYWYQQDPGMELHLIHYSYGVNSTEKGDLSSESTVSRIRTEHFPLTLESARPSHTSQYLCASSGKSGGAHDEQFFGPGTRLTVL.

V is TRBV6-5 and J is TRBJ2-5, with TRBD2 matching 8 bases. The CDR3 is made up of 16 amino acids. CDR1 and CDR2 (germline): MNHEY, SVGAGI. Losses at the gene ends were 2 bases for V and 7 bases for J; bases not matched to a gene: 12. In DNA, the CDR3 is TGTGCCAGCAGTTACACTACTAGCGGAGGAAGTGGGACCCAGTACTTC. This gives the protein CASSYTTSGGSGTQYF.

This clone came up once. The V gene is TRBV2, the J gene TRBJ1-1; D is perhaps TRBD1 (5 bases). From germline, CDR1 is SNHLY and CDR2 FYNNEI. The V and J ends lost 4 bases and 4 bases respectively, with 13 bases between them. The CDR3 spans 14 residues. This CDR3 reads CASSGGGIGTEAFF. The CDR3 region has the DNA TGTGCCAGCAGTGGGGGGGGTATTGGCACTGAAGCTTTCTTT.

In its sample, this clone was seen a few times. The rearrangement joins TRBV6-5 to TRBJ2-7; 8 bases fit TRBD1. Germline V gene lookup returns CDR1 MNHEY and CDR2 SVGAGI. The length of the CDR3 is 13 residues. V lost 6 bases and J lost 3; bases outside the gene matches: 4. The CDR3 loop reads CASRDRADYEQYF. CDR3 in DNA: TGTGCCAGCAGGGACAGGGCGGACTACGAGCAGTACTTC.

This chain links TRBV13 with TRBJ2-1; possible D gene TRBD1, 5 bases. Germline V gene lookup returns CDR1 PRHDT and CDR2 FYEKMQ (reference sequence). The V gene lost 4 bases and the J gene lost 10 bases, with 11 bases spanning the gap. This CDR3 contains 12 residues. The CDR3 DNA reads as TGTGCCAGCAGCTCGTACAGGAGAGAGCAGTTCTTC. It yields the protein CASSSYRREQFF. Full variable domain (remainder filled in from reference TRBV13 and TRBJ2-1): AAGVIQSPRHLIKEKRETATLKCYPIPRHDTVYWYQQGPGQDPQFLISFYEKMQSDKGSIPDRFSAQQFSDYHSELNMSSLELGDSALYFCASSSYRREQFFGPGTRLTVL.

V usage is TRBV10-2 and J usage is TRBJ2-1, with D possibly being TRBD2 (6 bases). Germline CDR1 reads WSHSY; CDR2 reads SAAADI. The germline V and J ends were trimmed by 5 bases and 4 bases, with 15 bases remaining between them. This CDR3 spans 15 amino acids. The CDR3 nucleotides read TGCGCCAGCAGTTCCGGGGTTGGAGGGTACAATGAGCAGTTCTTC. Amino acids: CASSSGVGGYNEQFF.

The DNA for the CDR3 is TGTGCCAGCAGCTTCGTGGGACTCTACAATGAGCAGTTCTTC. Its translation is CASSFVGLYNEQFF. The chain recombines TRBV11-3 with TRBJ2-1; tentative D call: TRBD2 (6 bases). Germline CDR1 is SGHNT and CDR2 is YENEEA. The V and J ends lost 3 bases and 3 bases respectively, with 9 bases between them. The CDR3 has 14 residues. Using reference TRBV11-3 and TRBJ2-1 for the parts outside the CDR3, the full variable domain is EAGVVQSPRYKIIEKKQPVAFWCNPISGHNTLYWYLQNLGQGPELLIRYENEEAVDDSQLPKDRFSAERLKGVDSTLKIQPAELGDSAVYLCASSFVGLYNEQFFGPGTRLTVL.

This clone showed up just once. CDR3 region: CASSVAPSGRTDTQYF. In DNA form, the CDR3 reads TGTGCCAGCAGCGTAGCTCCTAGCGGGAGAACAGATACGCAGTATTTT. The chain recombines TRBV9 with TRBJ2-3, with TRBD2 matching over 10 bases. This CDR3 has 16 residues. The germline V gene encodes CDR1 SGDLS and CDR2 YYNGEE. V gave up 0 bases and J gave up 3 bases; unmatched junction bases: 4.

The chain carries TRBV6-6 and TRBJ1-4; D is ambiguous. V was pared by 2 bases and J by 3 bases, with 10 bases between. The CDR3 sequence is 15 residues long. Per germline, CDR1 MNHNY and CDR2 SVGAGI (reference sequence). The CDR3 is CASSYLPRSNEKLFF. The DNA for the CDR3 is TGTGCCAGCAGTTACCTCCCGAGATCTAATGAAAAACTGTTTTTT.